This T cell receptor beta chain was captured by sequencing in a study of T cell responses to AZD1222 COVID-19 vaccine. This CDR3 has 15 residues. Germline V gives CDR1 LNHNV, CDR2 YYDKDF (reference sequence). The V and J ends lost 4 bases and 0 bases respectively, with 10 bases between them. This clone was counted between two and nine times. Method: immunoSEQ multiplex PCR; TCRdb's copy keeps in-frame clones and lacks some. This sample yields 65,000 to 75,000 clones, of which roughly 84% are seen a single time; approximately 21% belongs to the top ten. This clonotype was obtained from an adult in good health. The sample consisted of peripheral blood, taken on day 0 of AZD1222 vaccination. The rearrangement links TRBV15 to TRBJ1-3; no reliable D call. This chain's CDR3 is CATSKGGISGNTIYF. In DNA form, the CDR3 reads TGTGCCACCAGCAAAGGAGGAATCTCTGGAAACACCATATATTTT. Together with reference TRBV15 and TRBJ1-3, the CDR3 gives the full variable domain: DAMVIQNPRYQVTQFGKPVTLSCSQTLNHNVMYWYQQKSSQAPKLLFHYYDKDFNNEADTPDNFQSRRPNTSFCFLDIRSPGLGDTAMYLCATSKGGISGNTIYFGEGSWLTVV.